This section outlines one T cell receptor beta chain sequence together with its context. Its antigen remains unknown. The repertoire was sequenced with immunoSEQ multiplex PCR; TCRdb's copy has only in-frame clones and lacks some. The sample has about 350,000 clones, approximately 85% seen once. The data derive from a study of Ad26.COV2.S vaccination and SARS-CoV-2 variants. Study-level background: Enrollment placed the donor in the COV1001 Ad26.COV2.S trial arm.

Treatment in this sample: over 15 received Ad26.COV2.S at low or high dose, single or two shots; roughly five received placebo; per-sample allocation not given. Following the first vaccine or placebo injection, samples were taken on day 63. Findings of the study overall: Whether participants received vaccine or placebo, their non-spike TCR breadth was similar. In TCR breadth and depth analyses, total T cell responses may have been underestimated.

This clonotype originated in a person between 18 and 65 years old who received the Ad26.COV2.S COVID-19 vaccine or a placebo. The sample consisted of peripheral blood, taken in a trial of Ad26.COV2.S vaccine versus placebo.

This chain's CDR3 is CASPRFFWYAYEQYF. In DNA, the CDR3 is TGTGCCAGCCCGCGTTTTTTCTGGTATGCGTACGAGCAGTACTTC. The chain couples TRBV2 to TRBJ2-7; no definite D call. The CDR3 extends over 15 amino acids. The V end lost 8 bases, the J end lost 4 bases, and 21 bases lay between the germline ends. In germline, CDR1 is SNHLY, CDR2 FYNNEI.